The T cell receptor (beta chain) under discussion was sequenced for a study of blood T cell repertoires in COVID-19. For the study at large: Collection of acute and convalescent COVID-19 samples took place in the United States, Italy and Spain. The cDNA or gDNA used as material had been derived from T cells, B-cell-depleted T cells, or PBMCs.

Enrollment of patients from Seattle took place during active infection, with longitudinal follow-up. Authors' processing steps: For nucleated cells, counts were estimated from reference gene primer amplification. Repertoires were generated with immunoSEQ multiplex PCR, while TCRdb's copy carries only in-frame clones and drops some. Clone size and V and J calls were adopted from that table, with D and trimming inferred from the DNA. The sample yields hundreds of thousands of clones, roughly 89% seen once. Losses at the gene ends were 1 base for V and 1 base for J; bases not matched to a gene: 21. The length of the CDR3 is 21 residues. From germline, CDR1 is MGHRA and CDR2 YSYEKL.

The chain carries TRBV4-1 and TRBJ2-7; 8 positions match TRBD1. The source is a man between 18 and 29 years old with COVID-19, enrolled during active disease. Sequenced sample: peripheral blood. DNA for the CDR3: TGCGCCAGCAGCCAAGTATGGACAGGGAGGCTCAAATTTAAACCTTCCTACGAGCAGTACTTC. Translating gives CASSQVWTGRLKFKPSYEQYF.